The 11 T cell receptor beta chains below all came from one sample that was sequenced in a study of human T cells and chemical hapten exposure. TCRdb re-derived calls from the RACE reads in MiXCR, one entry per CDR3 protein. The sample comprises about 160,000 distinct CDR3 sequences, 28% of which are singletons, and around 1.9% rests with the top ten. The time point is: patch test 3, about 24 weeks after DPC sensitization. Treatment meaning: therapeutic diphenylcyclopropenone sensitization with weekly scalp DPC. The sample in question was whole blood, obtained in connection with sensitization to the hapten diphenylcyclopropenone (DPC). The receptors were gathered from a woman in her late teens or twenties with alopecia areata. Some clones in this sample may be carry-over from other donors' samples.

The CDR3: CAWCAAPATYGYTF. CDR3 DNA sequence: TGTGCCTGGTGCGCGGCTCCTGCGACCTATGGCTACACCTTC. The chain employs TRBV30 and TRBJ1-2; no definite D call. CDR3 length equals 14 residues. CDR1 is GTSNPN and CDR2 is SVGIG in the germline V gene (reference sequence). Trimming took off 5 bases at V and 4 bases at J, with 17 bases between the two ends.

The chain links TRBV7-8 to TRBJ2-3; 10 nucleotides agree with TRBD2. This CDR3 has 14 residues. Germline loops: CDR1 SGHVS, CDR2 FQNEAQ. V lost 5 bases to trimming and J lost 5 bases; unmatched junction nucleotides: 4. The CDR3 region has the DNA TGTGCCAGCAGCCCACTAGCGGGGCTAGATACGCAGTATTTT. Its protein product is CASSPLAGLDTQYF.

Only a few counts were recorded for this clonotype. The chain uses TRBV3-1 and TRBJ2-4, with D unresolved. This CDR3 has 17 residues. Trimming removed 2 bases from V and 2 bases from J, with 16 bases in between. From germline, CDR1 is LGHDT and CDR2 YNNKEL (reference sequence). The DNA of the CDR3 is TGTGCCAGCAGCCAACAGTACCAGAGAAAAACCAAAAACATTCAGTACTTC. Translating it yields CASSQQYQRKTKNIQYF.

This clonotype has only a few counts. J is TRBJ1-2 and V is TRBV6-4; D is perhaps TRBD1 (5 bases). The ends were cut back, 5 bases at V and 8 bases at J, with 21 bases in the middle. The CDR3 sequence is 15 residues long. Germline V gives CDR1 MRHNA, CDR2 SNTAGT. CDR3 in amino acids: CASSPRGDPPRGYTF. CDR3 bases: TGTGCCAGCAGTCCCCGGGGGGACCCGCCCAGGGGCTACACCTTC.

This clonotype was recorded a few times. The V call is TRBV29-1, the J call TRBJ2-7, with D perhaps matching TRBD2 (6 bases). Trimming took off 7 bases at V and 0 bases at J, with 16 bases between the two ends. CDR3 size: 14 residues. Per germline, CDR1 SQVTM and CDR2 ANQGSEA. CDR3 protein: CSASGTRSSYEQYF. CDR3 DNA: TGCAGCGCCTCCGGGACTCGAAGCTCCTACGAGCAGTACTTC.

The chain couples TRBV29-1 to TRBJ2-5; 11 bases fit TRBD2. The CDR3 runs to 14 residues. Unmatched junction bases numbered 6, after V lost 5 bases and J lost 4 bases. In germline, CDR1 is SQVTM, CDR2 ANQGSEA. The CDR3 DNA sequence: TGCAGCGTTTGGCTAACTAGCGGGAGAGAGACCCAGTACTTC. The encoded protein is CSVWLTSGRETQYF.

This clonotype was detected many times. This sequence joins TRBV7-9 and TRBJ1-4, with 10 bases identical to TRBD1. The V gene end was trimmed by 4 bases and the J gene end by 7 bases; junction bases not matched to a gene: 3. This CDR3 has 14 residues. Germline assignment: CDR1 SEHNR and CDR2 FQNEAQ (reference sequence). In DNA form, the CDR3 reads TGTGCCAGCAGCTCGGGACAGGGGTTTGAAAAACTGTTTTTT. Translating it yields CASSSGQGFEKLFF.

This clonotype was observed a few times. The chain joins TRBV29-1 to TRBJ1-2; 7 nucleotides agree with TRBD1. CDR3 size: 15 residues. Trimming removed 5 bases from V and 6 bases from J; junction bases left unmatched: 15. Germline CDR1 reads SQVTM; CDR2 reads ANQGSEA. This CDR3 is CSVTIRQGSFDGYTF. The CDR3 DNA reads TGCAGCGTTACGATAAGACAGGGTAGTTTTGATGGCTACACCTTC.

This chain uses TRBV7-9 with TRBJ1-6; D ambiguous. The CDR3 runs 14 residues. The V gene lost 5 bases and the J gene lost 13 bases, with 18 bases spanning the gap. The germline V gene encodes CDR1 SEHNR and CDR2 FQNEAQ (reference sequence). Written as DNA, the CDR3 is TGTGCCAGCAGCCCCACTCTTGAGGCAGCTCCCCTCCACTTT. Translated: CASSPTLEAAPLHF.

The rearrangement joins TRBV3-1 to TRBJ2-1; 7 bases are a match to TRBD2. The V gene end was trimmed by 3 bases and the J gene end by 8 bases; junction bases not matched to a gene: 13. Germline V gene sequence: CDR1 LGHDT, CDR2 YNNKEL (reference sequence). The CDR3 consists of 16 residues. The CDR3 DNA sequence: TGTGCCAGCAGCCAGAAGCGGCGAGGGAGGGGAGATGAGCAGTTCTTC. Translated, it gives CASSQKRRGRGDEQFF.

Ten or more counts support this clonotype. The gene calls are TRBV20-1 and TRBJ2-7; 14 bases are a match to TRBD2. V shed 6 bases and J 4 bases; nucleotides not matched to a gene: 11. From germline, CDR1 is DFQATT and CDR2 SNEGSKA (reference sequence). This CDR3 has 16 amino acids. The DNA of the CDR3 is TGCAGTGCCAGCGGGACTAGCGGGAGCCCTTGGTACGAGCAGTACTTC. Protein: CSASGTSGSPWYEQYF.